One and the same sample provided the 20 T cell receptor beta chains below, sequenced in a study of T cell responses to AZD1222 COVID-19 vaccine. TCRdb keeps only in-frame clones here, not all; method: immunoSEQ multiplex PCR. The table has 120,000 or so clones, 70% to 90% seen once. This specimen was peripheral blood, taken on day 0 of AZD1222 vaccination. These receptors originate from an adult in good health.

The chain is built from TRBV7-8 and TRBJ2-3; no reliable D call. V was shortened by 3 bases and J by 1 base, with 11 bases between the two germline ends. CDR1 and CDR2 (germline): SGHVS, FQNEAQ. The CDR3 length is 15 residues. Here the CDR3 DNA reads TGTGCCAGCAGCTTGAGGACCGTGGGCACAGATACGCAGTATTTT. Protein sequence: CASSLRTVGTDTQYF.

The chain joins TRBV7-3 to TRBJ1-5; D is unresolved. The V end lost 2 bases, the J end lost 3 bases, and 5 bases lay between the germline ends. The CDR3 is 13 amino acids. Germline values: CDR1 SGHTA, CDR2 FQGTGA. This chain's CDR3 is CASSLSINQPQHF. For the CDR3, the DNA is TGTGCCAGCAGCTTATCTATCAATCAGCCCCAGCATTTT.

The gene calls are TRBV5-1 and TRBJ1-6; no firm D call. The V end lost 0 bases, the J end lost 7 bases, and 11 bases lay between the germline ends. This CDR3 has 15 amino acids. The germline V gene has CDR1 SGHRS and CDR2 YFSETQ. The CDR3 here is CASSLVQEGNSPLHF. The CDR3 nucleotides read TGCGCCAGCAGCTTGGTCCAGGAGGGCAATTCACCCCTCCACTTT.

The rearrangement uses TRBV6-5 and TRBJ1-1; a possible D gene is TRBD1 (5 bases). Germline assignment: CDR1 MNHEY and CDR2 SVGAGI. V was clipped by 2 bases and J by 3 bases, with 10 bases between them. The CDR3 covers 14 residues. CDR3 nucleotides: TGTGCCAGCAGTTACCCGGGGGTGGACACTGAAGCTTTCTTT. It yields the protein CASSYPGVDTEAFF.

The chain recombines TRBV6-4 with TRBJ2-7; tentative D call: TRBD2 (5 bases). This CDR3 is 15 amino acids long. Per germline, CDR1 MRHNA and CDR2 SNTAGT. V dropped 5 bases and J dropped 2 bases, with 16 bases sitting between them. The CDR3 region has the DNA TGTGCCAGCAGTCCCACGCTAGCTTCCCCCTACGAGCAGTACTTC. Translated, it gives CASSPTLASPYEQYF.

The V gene is TRBV30, the J gene TRBJ2-7; D perhaps matches TRBD1 (6 bases). V lost 4 bases and J 4 bases, leaving 14 bases between the germline ends. In germline, CDR1 is GTSNPN, CDR2 SVGIG (reference sequence). The CDR3 consists of 13 residues. CDR3 in amino acids: CAWKETGPYEQYF. CDR3 bases: TGTGCCTGGAAGGAGACAGGACCTTACGAGCAGTACTTC.

The rearrangement links TRBV18 to TRBJ2-1, with D perhaps matching TRBD2 (5 bases). Trimming left V 1 base short and J 0 bases short, with 7 bases between. CDR1 and CDR2 from the germline V gene are KGHSH and LQKENI. This CDR3 contains 15 residues. CDR3 sequence: CASSPLGSSYNEQFF. The CDR3 DNA follows: TGTGCCAGCTCACCACTGGGGAGCTCCTACAATGAGCAGTTCTTC.

V gene TRBV27 combines with J gene TRBJ2-1; tentative D call: TRBD1 (5 bases). The length of the CDR3 is 14 residues. V lost 3 bases, J lost 4 bases, and 10 bases lay in between. The V gene's germline CDR1 is MNHEY and CDR2 SMNVEV (reference sequence). In DNA form, the CDR3 reads TGTGCCAGCAGTTTGACAGCATTTTACAATGAGCAGTTCTTC. This sequence encodes CASSLTAFYNEQFF.

The rearrangement joins TRBV6-1 to TRBJ2-1; no definite D call. CDR3 length: 16 residues. In germline, CDR1 is MNHNS, CDR2 SASEGT. V was clipped by 1 base and J by 2 bases, with 12 bases between them. CDR3 loop: CASSEVVGTAYNEQFF. CDR3 sequence (DNA): TGTGCCAGCAGTGAAGTGGTGGGAACCGCCTACAATGAGCAGTTCTTC.

The genes are TRBV6-4 and TRBJ2-5; no definite D call. This CDR3 comprises 11 residues. The germline V and J ends were trimmed by 7 bases and 2 bases, with 5 bases remaining between them. From germline, CDR1 is MRHNA and CDR2 SNTAGT. In nucleotides, the CDR3 is TGTGCCAGCACCAATCAAGAGACCCAGTACTTC. Amino acids: CASTNQETQYF.

V and J are TRBV10-2 and TRBJ2-3; the match to TRBD1 covers 8 bases. With V trimmed by 6 bases and J by 1 base, 3 bases remained unmatched. This CDR3 comprises 14 residues. CDR1 WSHSY and CDR2 SAAADI come from the germline V gene. CDR3: CASRDRGGTDTQYF. The DNA for the CDR3 is TGCGCCAGCAGAGACAGGGGCGGCACAGATACGCAGTATTTT.

In DNA form, the CDR3 reads TGTGCCAGTAGTACTCGACAGGAGATGGGACACGAGCAGTACTTC. Its translation is CASSTRQEMGHEQYF. The rearrangement joins TRBV19 to TRBJ2-7, with a weak D call TRBD1 (6 bases). Deletions cut 4 bases from V and 5 bases from J, with 18 bases between. The germline gives CDR1 LNHDA, CDR2 SQIVND (reference sequence). The CDR3 consists of 15 residues.

V is TRBV18 and J is TRBJ1-1; D gene uncertain. Trimming stripped 4 bases from V and 4 bases from J, with 16 bases between. The CDR3 runs to 15 residues. Germline V gene data show CDR1 as KGHSH and CDR2 as LQKENI. CDR3 in amino acids: CASSREAIEGTEAFF. DNA for the CDR3: TGTGCCAGCTCACGGGAGGCAATAGAGGGCACTGAAGCTTTCTTT.

The CDR3 sequence: CASSPPRKPQHF. CDR3 in DNA: TGTGCCAGTAGCCCCCCTCGCAAACCCCAGCATTTT. The chain is built from TRBV19 and TRBJ1-5; D is unclear. V dropped 6 bases and J dropped 10 bases, with 13 bases sitting between them. Germline V gives CDR1 LNHDA, CDR2 SQIVND (reference sequence). This CDR3 region has 12 residues.

This chain connects TRBV7-9 to TRBJ1-4, with TRBD1 matching over 7 bases. CDR3 size: 14 residues. Germline CDR1 is SEHNR and CDR2 is FQNEAQ (reference sequence). The J segment lost 4 bases and the V segment lost 5 bases, leaving 4 bases of the junction unmatched. DNA of the CDR3: TGTGCCAGCAGCAGAGGACAGGATAATGAAAAACTGTTTTTT. Translating gives CASSRGQDNEKLFF.

The chain joins TRBV5-1 to TRBJ1-4; no definite D call. Germline-derived CDR1 and CDR2 are SGHRS and YFSETQ. This CDR3 has 13 residues. Trimming took off 2 bases at V and 7 bases at J, with 9 bases between the two ends. In nucleotides, the CDR3 is TGCGCCAGCAGCTTAGGTTCTGGTGAAAAACTGTTTTTT. Its protein is CASSLGSGEKLFF. Full variable domain (outside the CDR3, taken from reference TRBV5-1 and TRBJ1-4): KAGVTQTPRYLIKTRGQQVTLSCSPISGHRSVSWYQQTPGQGLQFLFEYFSETQRNKGNFPGRFSGRQFSNSRSEMNVSTLELGDSALYLCASSLGSGEKLFFGSGTQLSVL.

V and J are TRBV6-2 or TRBV6-3 and TRBJ1-1; D is possibly TRBD1 (6 bases). The CDR3 consists of 12 residues. Trimming shortened V by 4 bases and J by 7 bases, and 10 bases separated the two germline ends. Germline loops: CDR1 MNHEY, CDR2 SVGEGT. The CDR3 region is CASSWGRIEAFF. CDR3 in DNA: TGTGCCAGCAGTTGGGGGCGGATTGAAGCTTTCTTT.

With respect to this clone: Additional DNA sequences in this sample encode the identical CDR3. The chain carries TRBV7-9 and TRBJ1-1; D ambiguous. Trimming removed 5 bases at V and 4 bases at J, with 8 bases between. The CDR3 length is 12 residues. Germline lookup yields CDR1 SEHNR and CDR2 FQNEAQ (reference sequence). As DNA, the CDR3 is TGTGCCAGCAGCCAGGCCGGCACTGAAGCTTTCTTT. Its translation: CASSQAGTEAFF.

V is TRBV7-9 and J is TRBJ2-5; 8 bases match TRBD1. The trim removed 5 bases at V and 5 bases at J, leaving 7 bases unmatched. This CDR3 is built from 14 residues. The germline gives CDR1 SEHNR, CDR2 FQNEAQ (reference sequence). CDR3 DNA: TGTGCCAGCAGCGGTGGACAGGGAAAGGAGACCCAGTACTTC. Translation gives CASSGGQGKETQYF.

This chain links TRBV11-2 with TRBJ2-2; perhaps TRBD1 as D (5 bases). The V gene lost 3 bases and the J gene lost 6 bases, with 17 bases spanning the gap. Germline values: CDR1 SGHAT, CDR2 FQNNGV. The CDR3 sequence is 16 residues long. The CDR3 region has the DNA TGTGCCAGCAGCTTGAAGGGGCGAAGGATGTCCGGGGAGCTGTTTTTT. It encodes CASSLKGRRMSGELFF.